The 10 T cell receptor beta chains below all came from one sample that was sequenced in a study of blood T cell repertoires in COVID-19. The assay was immunoSEQ multiplex PCR, and TCRdb's table has in-frame clones only and misses some. Of around 170,000 clones in the sample, roughly 84% were seen once. The sample consisted of PBMCs or T cells enriched from blood (not recorded which). These receptors were taken from a woman in her fifties or sixties who had recovered from COVID-19.

DNA of the CDR3: TGTGCCAGTAGTATCGGACAGGGGGCATGGACCGGGGAGCTGTTTTTT. Amino acids: CASSIGQGAWTGELFF. This sequence joins TRBV19 and TRBJ2-2; TRBD1 matches at 11 bases. The CDR3 contains 16 residues. Germline V CDR1 and CDR2: LNHDA, SQIVND (reference sequence). V lost 3 bases, J lost 5 bases, and 5 bases stayed unmatched.

The chain combines TRBV7-9 with TRBJ1-5; D not resolved. Germline assignment: CDR1 SEHNR and CDR2 FQNEAQ (reference sequence). The CDR3 contains 14 residues. V was clipped by 5 bases and J by 4 bases, with 12 bases between them. CDR3 amino acids: CASSVDGKNQPQHF. The DNA of the CDR3 is TGTGCCAGCAGCGTGGACGGGAAGAATCAGCCCCAGCATTTT.

The chain has TRBV28 and TRBJ1-5, with D possibly matching TRBD1 (5 bases). V was clipped by 6 bases and J by 6 bases, with 21 bases between them. CDR1 MDHEN and CDR2 SYDVKM come from the germline V gene. This CDR3 region has 16 residues. CDR3 in DNA: TGTGCCAGCAGCTCTATTCAGGGTCGCCGTGTTCAGCCCCAGCATTTT. The encoded protein is CASSSIQGRRVQPQHF.

The chain combines TRBV19 with TRBJ2-1; the match to TRBD2 covers 7 bases. This CDR3 has 15 residues. Unmatched junction bases numbered 12, after V lost 7 bases and J lost 6 bases. Looked up from germline, CDR1 is LNHDA and CDR2 is SQIVND (reference sequence). In DNA, the CDR3 is TGTGCCAGTACCCTCGCCCCGCAGCGGGGCAATGAGCAGTTCTTC. Its translation is CASTLAPQRGNEQFF.

This chain links TRBV7-9 with TRBJ1-1; 9 bases fit TRBD1. After removal of 1 base from V and 4 bases from J, the junction contained 10 bases not matched to a gene. CDR1 is SEHNR, CDR2 FQNEAQ, per germline (reference sequence). CDR3 length: 17 residues. The CDR3 sequence is CASSLGLTGGAFTEAFF. DNA for the CDR3: TGTGCCAGCAGCTTAGGCCTAACAGGGGGCGCGTTCACTGAAGCTTTCTTT.

This clone turned up a few times. The chain couples TRBV10-3 to TRBJ1-1; a possible D gene is TRBD1 (5 bases). Germline CDR1 ENHRY, CDR2 SYGVKD. This CDR3 region has 11 residues. V lost 2 bases, J lost 8 bases, and 6 bases lay in between. The CDR3 DNA follows: TGTGCCATCAGTGAGAACAGGGAAGCTTTCTTT. As protein: CAISENREAFF.

The chain uses TRBV12-3 or TRBV12-4 and TRBJ1-6; D remains unclear. Trimming removed 6 bases from V and 7 bases from J, with 10 bases in between. The CDR3 totals 13 residues. CDR3 sequence (DNA): TGTGCCAGCAGCGAGAGAGGGAATTCACCCCTCCACTTT. Translated, it gives CASSERGNSPLHF.

V gene TRBV7-6 combines with J gene TRBJ2-7; 11 bases line up with TRBD2. After removal of 3 bases from V and 6 bases from J, the junction contained 7 bases not matched to a gene. Germline assignment: CDR1 SGHVS and CDR2 FNYEAQ. This CDR3 spans 15 amino acids. CDR3 coding DNA: TGTGCCAGCAGCTTGGACCTAGCGGGAGGTAGCGAGCAGTACTTC. Translation: CASSLDLAGGSEQYF.

This clone was seen a single time. The rearrangement links TRBV25-1 to TRBJ2-6, with 10 nucleotides matching TRBD1. The junction had 4 bases not matched to a gene; V was cut back by 1 base and J by 4 bases. The CDR3 covers 17 residues. Germline-derived CDR1 and CDR2 are MGHDK and SYGVNS. The chain's CDR3 is CASSEFGTGDGANVLTF. As DNA, the CDR3 is TGTGCCAGCAGTGAATTTGGGACAGGGGACGGGGCCAACGTCCTGACTTTC.

This CDR3 reads CASSLALAGGPTVPYEQYF. The CDR3, as DNA: TGTGCCAGCAGCTTAGCGCTAGCGGGGGGGCCTACAGTCCCCTACGAGCAGTACTTC. The rearrangement uses TRBV7-2 and TRBJ2-7; 12 nucleotides align to TRBD2. The CDR3 covers 19 residues. The V gene's germline CDR1 is SGHTA and CDR2 FQGNSA. V lost 0 bases to trimming and J lost 2 bases; unmatched junction nucleotides: 11. Supplemented by reference TRBV7-2 and TRBJ2-7, the full variable domain reads GAGVSQSPSNKVTEKGKDVELRCDPISGHTALYWYRQSLGQGLEFLIYFQGNSAPDKSGLPSDRFSAERTGGSVSTLTIQRTQQEDSAVYLCASSLALAGGPTVPYEQYFGPGTRLTVT.